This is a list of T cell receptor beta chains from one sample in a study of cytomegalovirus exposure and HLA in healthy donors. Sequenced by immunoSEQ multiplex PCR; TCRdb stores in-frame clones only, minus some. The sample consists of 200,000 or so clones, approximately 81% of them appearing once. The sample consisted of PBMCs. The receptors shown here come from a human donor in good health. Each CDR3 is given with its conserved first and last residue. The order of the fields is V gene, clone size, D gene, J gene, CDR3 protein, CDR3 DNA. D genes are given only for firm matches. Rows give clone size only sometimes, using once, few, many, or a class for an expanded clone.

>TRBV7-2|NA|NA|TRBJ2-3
CASSSYTDTQYF
TGTGCCAGCAGCTCGTACACAGATACGCAGTATTTT
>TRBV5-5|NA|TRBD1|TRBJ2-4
CASSLVTGGDIQYF
TGTGCCAGCAGCTTGGTGACAGGGGGTGACATTCAGTACTTC
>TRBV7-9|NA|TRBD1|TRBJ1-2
CASSFLPGQGDGYTF
TGTGCCAGCAGCTTCTTGCCGGGACAGGGAGATGGCTACACCTTC
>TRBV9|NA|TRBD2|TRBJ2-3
CASSKLSGSPPDTQYF
TGTGCCAGCAGCAAACTAAGCGGGAGTCCCCCAGATACGCAGTATTTT
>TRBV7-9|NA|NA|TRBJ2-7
CASSPEGAYEQYF
TGTGCCAGCAGCCCCGAGGGGGCCTACGAGCAGTACTTC
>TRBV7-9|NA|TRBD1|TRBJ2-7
CASSSMSGTGLYYEQYF
TGTGCCAGCAGCTCGATGTCCGGGACAGGGCTTTACTACGAGCAGTACTTC
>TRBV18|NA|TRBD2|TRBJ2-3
CASSGTSGIGETDTQYF
TGTGCCAGCTCAGGGACTAGCGGGATTGGCGAGACAGATACGCAGTATTTT
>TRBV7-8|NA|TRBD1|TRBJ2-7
CASSLGGQGEQYF
TGTGCCAGCAGCTTAGGGGGACAGGGGGAGCAGTACTTC
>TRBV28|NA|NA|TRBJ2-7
CASSLSQSASYEQYF
TGTGCCAGCAGTTTAAGCCAATCCGCCTCCTACGAGCAGTACTTC
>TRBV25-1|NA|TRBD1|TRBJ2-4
CASSDNQGARGNIQYF
TGTGCCAGCAGTGACAATCAGGGGGCTCGTGGAAACATTCAGTACTTC
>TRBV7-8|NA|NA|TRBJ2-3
CASSLGPDTQYF
TGTGCCAGCAGCTTAGGGCCCGATACGCAGTATTTT
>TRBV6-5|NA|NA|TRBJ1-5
CASSYSFPSNQPQHF
TGTGCCAGCAGTTACTCATTCCCGAGCAATCAGCCCCAGCATTTT
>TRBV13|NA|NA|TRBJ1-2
CASSTDSESSNYGYTF
TGTGCCAGCAGCACCGACAGCGAATCTTCTAACTATGGCTACACCTTC
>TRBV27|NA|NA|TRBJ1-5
CASRLTAVGYAQPQHF
TGTGCCAGCAGGCTGACAGCCGTCGGGTACGCTCAGCCCCAGCATTTT
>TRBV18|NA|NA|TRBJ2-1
CASSRPGLAPYSEQFF
TGTGCCAGCTCACGACCCGGGCTAGCGCCATATAGCGAGCAGTTCTTC
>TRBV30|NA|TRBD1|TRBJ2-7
CAWSAGPGGQYF
TGTGCCTGGAGTGCCGGCCCAGGGGGTCAGTACTTC
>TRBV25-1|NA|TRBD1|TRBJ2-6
CASSGDRAGANVLTF
TGTGCCAGCAGTGGAGACAGGGCTGGGGCCAACGTCCTGACTTTC
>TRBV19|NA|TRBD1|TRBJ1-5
CASVNRQGANQPQHF
TGTGCCAGTGTCAACCGACAGGGGGCAAATCAGCCCCAGCATTTT
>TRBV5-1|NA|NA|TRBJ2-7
CASSRAWGDYEQYF
TGCGCCAGCAGCCGCGCCTGGGGGGACTACGAGCAGTACTTC
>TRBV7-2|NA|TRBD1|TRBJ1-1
CASSLARQGYAFF
TGTGCCAGCAGCTTAGCTAGACAGGGGTACGCTTTCTTT
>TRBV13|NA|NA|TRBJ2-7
CASSLGLASGYEQYF
TGTGCCAGCAGCTTAGGGCTAGCGAGCGGGTACGAGCAGTACTTC
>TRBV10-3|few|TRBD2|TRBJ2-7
CAISEPRGSGSSYEQYF
TGTGCCATCAGTGAGCCCCGAGGGAGCGGGAGTTCCTACGAGCAGTACTTC
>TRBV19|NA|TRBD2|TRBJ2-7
CASSGTSGRNSYEQYF
TGTGCCAGCTCCGGGACTAGCGGCCGAAACTCCTACGAGCAGTACTTC
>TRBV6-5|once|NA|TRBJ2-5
CASRRRGETQYF
TGTGCCAGCAGACGTAGGGGTGAGACCCAGTACTTC
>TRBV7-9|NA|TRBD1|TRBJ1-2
CSSSSVRDRGEANYGYTF
TGTTCCAGCAGCTCTGTACGGGACAGGGGAGAGGCTAACTATGGCTACACCTTC
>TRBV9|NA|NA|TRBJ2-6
CASSRTVSSGANVLTF
TGTGCCAGCAGCAGGACAGTGAGCTCTGGGGCCAACGTCCTGACTTTC
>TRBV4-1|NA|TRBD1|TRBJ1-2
CASRRPGTGDFGYTF
TGCGCCAGCAGAAGGCCCGGGACAGGGGATTTTGGCTACACCTTC
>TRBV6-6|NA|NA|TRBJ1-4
CASRDTYEKLFF
TGTGCCAGCAGGGACACATACGAAAAACTGTTTTTT
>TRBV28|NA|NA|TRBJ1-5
CASSPIGRQPQHF
TGTGCCAGCTCCCCAATAGGCAGGCAGCCCCAGCATTTT
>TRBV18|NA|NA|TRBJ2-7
CASSQGEYYEQYF
TGTGCCAGCTCCCAGGGTGAATACTACGAGCAGTACTTC
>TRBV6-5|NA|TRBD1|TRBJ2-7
CASSLGQGTGYEQYF
TGTGCCAGCAGTCTCGGACAGGGGACGGGTTACGAGCAGTACTTC
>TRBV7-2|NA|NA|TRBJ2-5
CASSLGGLAGETQYF
TGTGCCAGCAGCTTAGGTGGGCTAGCAGGCGAGACCCAGTACTTC
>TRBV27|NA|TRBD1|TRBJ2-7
CASKEGQGASEQYF
TGTGCCAGCAAGGAAGGACAGGGGGCGAGTGAGCAGTACTTC
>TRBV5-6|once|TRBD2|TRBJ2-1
CASSFGEGSGTEQFF
TGTGCCAGCAGCTTTGGCGAGGGTAGCGGGACGGAGCAGTTCTTC
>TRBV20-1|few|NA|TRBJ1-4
CSGYDTEKLFF
TGCAGTGGGTACGACACTGAAAAACTGTTTTTT
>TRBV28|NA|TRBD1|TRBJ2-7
CASSLDREVEYEQYF
TGTGCCAGCAGTCTTGACAGGGAAGTAGAATACGAGCAGTACTTC
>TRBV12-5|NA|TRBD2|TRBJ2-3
CASGLVLAGSTDTQYF
TGTGCTAGTGGTTTGGTACTAGCGGGAAGCACAGATACGCAGTATTTT
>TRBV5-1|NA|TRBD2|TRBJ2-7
CASSLGLAGFVSYEQYF
TGCGCCAGCAGCCTAGGACTAGCCGGGTTCGTCTCCTACGAGCAGTACTTC
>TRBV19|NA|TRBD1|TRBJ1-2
CASRTPDRTYGYTF
TGTGCCAGTAGAACACCGGACAGGACCTATGGCTACACCTTC
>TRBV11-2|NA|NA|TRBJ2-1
CASSARGGMGSYNEQFF
TGTGCCAGCAGCGCCCGGGGTGGGATGGGGTCCTACAATGAGCAGTTCTTC
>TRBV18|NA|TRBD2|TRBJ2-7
CASSPGLADYEQYF
TGTGCCAGCTCGCCGGGACTAGCGGATTACGAGCAGTACTTC
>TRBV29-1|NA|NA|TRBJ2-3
CSVDRAGASTDTQYF
TGCAGCGTTGACAGGGCAGGGGCTAGCACAGATACGCAGTATTTT
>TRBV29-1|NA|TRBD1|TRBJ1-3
CSVLGTESSGNTIYF
TGCAGCGTTTTGGGGACAGAGAGCTCTGGAAACACCATATATTTT
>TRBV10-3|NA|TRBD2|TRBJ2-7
CAISGGTSGTYEQYF
TGTGCCATCAGTGGGGGGACTAGCGGAACCTACGAGCAGTACTTC
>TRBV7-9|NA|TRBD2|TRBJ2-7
CASSRTSGSSPTYEQYF
TGTGCCAGCAGCCGAACTAGCGGGAGCTCTCCTACCTACGAGCAGTACTTC
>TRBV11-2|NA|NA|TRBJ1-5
CASSLAAGPNQPQHF
TGTGCCAGCAGCTTAGCTGCGGGACCCAATCAGCCCCAGCATTTT
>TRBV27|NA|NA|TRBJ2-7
CASSPHLDGGIPSSYEQYF
TGTGCCAGCAGTCCCCACTTGGATGGGGGGATTCCCTCCTCCTACGAGCAGTACTTC
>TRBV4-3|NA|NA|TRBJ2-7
CASSPDLLGGEQYF
TGCGCCAGCAGCCCGGACTTACTGGGGGGCGAGCAGTACTTC
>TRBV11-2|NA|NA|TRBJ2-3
CASSAGMGFTDTQYF
TGTGCCAGCAGCGCCGGGATGGGGTTCACAGATACGCAGTATTTT
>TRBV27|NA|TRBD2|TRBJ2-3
CASSTLADLTDTQYF
TGTGCCAGCAGCACACTAGCGGACCTCACAGATACGCAGTATTTT
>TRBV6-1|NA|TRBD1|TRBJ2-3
CASRRGLSTDTQYF
TGTGCCAGCAGGAGGGGGCTTTCCACAGATACGCAGTATTTT
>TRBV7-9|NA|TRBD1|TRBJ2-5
CASSQGTGGLETQYF
TGTGCCAGCAGCCAAGGGACAGGGGGCCTAGAGACCCAGTACTTC
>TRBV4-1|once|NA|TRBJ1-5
CASSQDPGQYQPQHF
TGCGCCAGCAGCCAAGATCCTGGTCAGTATCAGCCCCAGCATTTT
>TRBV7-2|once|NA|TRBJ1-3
CASSPQGGVGNTIYF
TGTGCCAGCAGCCCCCAAGGGGGTGTAGGAAACACCATATATTTT
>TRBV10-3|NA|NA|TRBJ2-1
CAISDPPGLDNEQFF
TGTGCCATCAGTGACCCCCCGGGACTTGACAATGAGCAGTTCTTC
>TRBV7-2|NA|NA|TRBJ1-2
CASSYPGAHYGYTF
TGTGCCAGCTCATACCCCGGAGCCCACTATGGCTACACCTTC
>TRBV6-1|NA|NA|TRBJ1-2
CASSEARGTYGYTF
TGTGCCAGCAGTGAAGCTAGGGGGACCTATGGCTACACCTTC
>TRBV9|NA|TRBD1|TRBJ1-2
CASSVEAGGNYGYTF
TGTGCCAGCAGCGTAGAAGCAGGGGGTAACTATGGCTACACCTTC
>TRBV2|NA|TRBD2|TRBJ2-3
CASSPRTSSSTDTQYF
TGTGCCAGCAGTCCTAGGACTAGCAGCAGCACAGATACGCAGTATTTT